This TCR beta chain was captured in a study of T cell repertoires in cytomegalovirus infection (dated by TCRdb to between 2018 and 2020). Describing the broader study: Because public TCR beta signatures pointed to carriage of CMV infection together with the matching HLA type, the HLA type of each donor mattered for the analysis.

Points the paper makes about the study in general: The ex vivo response was dominated by HLA-C-restricted CMV-specific TCR beta clonotypes, and the single most frequent clonotype in two of eight donors was supplied by these HLA-C-restricted clonotypes. In both this cohort and an independent roughly 350-donor cohort, the cumulative frequency of public TCR beta family members distinguished carriers of CMV infection plus the relevant HLA type.

At least ten counts were recorded for this clonotype. Its antigen is currently not known. No quality values exist for individual bases; no much larger clone is one base distant. Trimming accounts for 10 bases at V and 7 bases at J, while the number of junction bases matched to no gene is 5. Including the terminal cysteine and phenylalanine, the CDR3 comprises 11 residues. The kept DNA is CDR3 alone, 33 bases in frame from the first base. For CDR1 and CDR2, the germline V gene lists MDHEN and SYDVKM. The sample was run on an Illumina HiSeq 1500. TCRdb took the public reads, trimmed them with fastp at Q25, ran MiXCR for clone calling and kept in-frame beta chains. When rows share a CDR3 protein, they turn into one entry using the most common DNA and genes. Here the sample has 350,000 to 500,000 distinct CDR3 sequences; about 33% occur a single time. About 13% of the sample is taken by the ten largest.

The sample consisted of PBMCs. Recombination linked TRBV28 to TRBJ2-3, and TRBD1 matches 7 of the central bases. The receptor comes from a human donor in good health (CMV status not recorded). Some clones in this sample may be carry-over from other donors' samples. The bases are TGTGCCATTCGACAGGGAAATACGCAGTATTTT. Translation gives CAIRQGNTQYF.